This T cell receptor beta chain was documented in a study of cytomegalovirus exposure and HLA in healthy donors. Amplification used 60 Vbeta primers and 13 Jbeta primers. Produced via immunoSEQ multiplex PCR; TCRdb's table is partial and in-frame only. The sample shows around 100,000 clones, 70% of them seen only once. Deletions cut 1 base from V and 5 bases from J, with 15 bases between. Germline V gives CDR1 GTSNPN, CDR2 SVGIG (reference sequence). This CDR3 has 15 amino acids. The chain joins TRBV30 to TRBJ2-1; a possible D gene is TRBD2 (6 bases). The sequence came from a man between 25 and 39 years old in good health and CMV-seropositive. Sequences were obtained from PBMCs. This chain's CDR3 is CAWSDEGRQNNEQFF. Written as DNA, the CDR3 is TGTGCCTGGAGTGACGAGGGGAGGCAGAACAATGAGCAGTTCTTC.